This is a list of T cell receptor beta chains from one sample in a study of neurological immune-mediated disorders. Using its own MiXCR run on the 5' RACE reads, TCRdb lists one record per CDR3 protein. Here the sample spans about 50,000 distinct CDR3 sequences, about 4.2% being singletons. Sequenced input: PBMCs. Every receptor here comes from a man aged 50 to 60 with multiple sclerosis. Each CDR3 is given with its conserved first and last residue. A D gene is named only where the DNA matches it firmly. The size of a clone is reported for some rows only, either as once, few or many, or as a class for expanded clones.

>many|TRBD2|TRBV5-1|TRBJ2-1
TGCGCCAGCGCGGCTCGAGGGAGGGCCCAGACGCATTACAATGAGCAGTTCTTC
CASAARGRAQTHYNEQFF
>few|TRBD2|TRBV27|TRBJ2-1
TGTGCCAGCAGTTTAAGAATCGGGGGGGAGCAGTTCTTC
CASSLRIGGEQFF
>many|TRBD1|TRBV7-9|TRBJ1-4
TGTGCCAGCAGCTTTAGACAGGGGAGGAATGAAAAACTGTTTTTT
CASSFRQGRNEKLFF
>NA|NA|TRBV6-1|TRBJ2-2
TGTGCCAGCAGAACCTCGGGGACCGGGGAGCTGTTTTTT
CASRTSGTGELFF
>many|TRBD2|TRBV5-1|TRBJ2-3
TGCGCCAGCAGCGACCCTACTAGCGGGAGCACAGATACGCAGTATTTT
CASSDPTSGSTDTQYF
>many|NA|TRBV29-1|TRBJ2-1
TGCAGCGTTGAACGGGGGAGCGGGGAGCAGTTCTTC
CSVERGSGEQFF
>many|NA|TRBV20-1|TRBJ1-1
TGCAGTGCTGTGGGGAACACTGAAGCTTTCTTT
CSAVGNTEAFF
>many|TRBD1|TRBV5-1|TRBJ1-2
TGCGCCAGCAGCTTGGACAGGGGACAGGAGGAATATGGCTACACCTTC
CASSLDRGQEEYGYTF
>many|NA|TRBV15|TRBJ2-1
TGTGCCACCAGCAGAGAGGGGGTTGAGCAGTTCTTC
CATSREGVEQFF
>many|NA|TRBV4-1|TRBJ2-5
TGCGCCAGCAGCCAAGGGGCCGGGACACCTCAAGAGACCCAGTACTTC
CASSQGAGTPQETQYF
>few|TRBD1|TRBV20-1|TRBJ2-7
TGCAGTGCTAGAGATCTTGGACAGGGGGCCTACGAGCAGTACTTC
CSARDLGQGAYEQYF
>many|NA|TRBV9|TRBJ2-3
TGTGCCAGCAGCCAGCTATACGATAGCACAGATACGCAGTATTTT
CASSQLYDSTDTQYF
>many|TRBD2|TRBV6-5|TRBJ2-5
TGTGCCAGCAGTTACGGACGGGAGGGCAAGGAGACCCAGTACTTC
CASSYGREGKETQYF
>many|NA|TRBV28|TRBJ2-6
TGTGCCAGCAGTCCGGGACATGCCTCTGTTGGGGCCAACGTCCTGACTTTC
CASSPGHASVGANVLTF
>NA|NA|TRBV7-2|TRBJ2-5
TGTGCCAGCAGCTTAGACGGAAAGGGTGGAGAGACCCAGTACTTC
CASSLDGKGGETQYF
>many|TRBD1|TRBV5-1|TRBJ1-2
TGCGCCAGCAGCCCCGGACAGGGGACTCATGGCTACACCTTC
CASSPGQGTHGYTF
>many|TRBD1|TRBV9|TRBJ1-5
TGTGCCAGCAGCGTAGGACAGGGAGGCAATCAGCCCCAGAATTTT
CASSVGQGGNQPQNF
>NA|NA|TRBV24-1|TRBJ2-5
TGTGCCACCAGTGATCAAAGGGAGACCCAGTACTTC
CATSDQRETQYF
>many|NA|TRBV20-1|TRBJ2-5
TGCAGTGCGTCCCGATCCCAAGAGACCCAGTACTTC
CSASRSQETQYF
>many|NA|TRBV7-2|TRBJ2-5
TGTGCCAGCAGCTTAGCCTTGCGGTACCAAGAGACCCAGTACTTC
CASSLALRYQETQYF
>many|NA|TRBV20-1|TRBJ1-6
TGCAGTGCTAGAGAGGGCAGGGCCCATATTTCACCCCTCCACTTT
CSAREGRAHISPLHF
>few|NA|TRBV21-1|TRBJ2-5
TGTGCCAGCAGAAAGTTGGAGACCCAGTACTTC
CASRKLETQYF
>many|TRBD1|TRBV5-1|TRBJ2-5
TGCGCCAGCAGAAGGACAGGGAGCGCGGAGACCCAGTACTTC
CASRRTGSAETQYF
>many|NA|TRBV7-9|TRBJ1-5
TGTGCCAGCAGCTTGGGGGAGGGTCAGCCCCAGCATTTT
CASSLGEGQPQHF
>few|NA|TRBV5-1|TRBJ2-2
TGCGCCAGCAGCCCCGCAGGCCACGTGGACACCGGGGAGCTGTTTTTT
CASSPAGHVDTGELFF
>many|NA|TRBV7-8|TRBJ2-7
TGTGCCAGCAGCTTAGCGATATGGCAGTACTTC
CASSLAIWQYF
>NA|TRBD2|TRBV7-7|TRBJ2-3
TGTGCCAGCAGCCCCGGGGCGGGAGGGCCCGTAGATACGCAGTATTTT
CASSPGAGGPVDTQYF
>many|TRBD1|TRBV5-1|TRBJ2-1
TGCGCCAGCAGCGGGACAGCAGGTGAGCAGTTCTTC
CASSGTAGEQFF
>many|TRBD1|TRBV5-1|TRBJ1-2
TGCGCCAGCAGCTTACAGGGGTCGGGGGTTAACTATGGCTACACCTTC
CASSLQGSGVNYGYTF
>many|NA|TRBV7-9|TRBJ2-1
TGTGCCAGCAGCTTAGAAGGGACTGAGCAGTTCTTC
CASSLEGTEQFF
>many|NA|TRBV20-1|TRBJ1-1
TGCAGTGCTAGAGGCCCCCCGGACAGAGGCGGCACTGAAGCTTTCTTT
CSARGPPDRGGTEAFF
>many|NA|TRBV20-1|TRBJ2-5
TGCAGTGCTAGAGATCGTCGGGGGCCTGAGACCCAGTACTTC
CSARDRRGPETQYF
>many|NA|TRBV12-3/TRBV12-4|TRBJ1-1
TGTGCCAGCAGTTTCTATCTGGGAAACACTGAAGCTTTCTTT
CASSFYLGNTEAFF
>many|NA|TRBV20-1|TRBJ2-3
TGCAGTGCTAGAGGACAAGGGGGTGGTACAGATACGCAGTATTTT
CSARGQGGGTDTQYF
>few|TRBD2|TRBV28|TRBJ2-4
TGTGCCAGCAGTCCCGGACTAGCGGGGGGTTTAGCCAAAAACATTCAGTACTTC
CASSPGLAGGLAKNIQYF
>many|NA|TRBV4-2|TRBJ1-5
TGTGCCAGCAGCCAAGACGGGACAATCCATCAGCCCCAGCATTTT
CASSQDGTIHQPQHF
>few|TRBD1|TRBV2|TRBJ2-3
TGTGCCAGCAGTGACAGGGGGTTTGGGGATACGCAGTATTTT
CASSDRGFGDTQYF
>many|TRBD1|TRBV20-1|TRBJ2-7
TGCAGTGGCCTACAGGGGGCTTTGTACGAGCAGTACTTC
CSGLQGALYEQYF
>NA|TRBD2|TRBV7-6|TRBJ2-7
TGTGCCAGCAGCATGGCCCGGGGAGGGAACGAGCAGTACTTC
CASSMARGGNEQYF
>many|TRBD1|TRBV18|TRBJ1-2
TGTGCCAGCTCATCCCGGGACAGGGCCCATGGCTACACCTTC
CASSSRDRAHGYTF
>many|NA|TRBV27|TRBJ2-6
TGTGCCAGCATGGAGACCTCTGGGGCCAACGTCCTGACTTTC
CASMETSGANVLTF